The TCR beta chain described here comes from a study of T cell responses to AZD1222 COVID-19 vaccine. CDR3 length equals 15 residues. CDR1 and CDR2 (germline): MRHNA, SNTAGT. The V gene lost 0 bases and the J gene lost 0 bases, with 6 bases spanning the gap. This table comes from immunoSEQ multiplex PCR, and its TCRdb copy is limited to in-frame clones, with some not included. The table has roughly 110,000 clones, about nine tenths seen once. Note on this clone: The antigen is unknown.

Study findings and constraints: At baseline, just a handful of AZD1222 recipients tested seropositive.

The sample in question was peripheral blood, obtained 28 days after the second AZD1222 dose. The clonotype originates from an adult who received the AZD1222 COVID-19 vaccine. The rearrangement links TRBV6-4 to TRBJ1-3; D remains ambiguous. The CDR3 sequence: CASSDSQHSGNTIYF. CDR3 sequence (DNA): TGTGCCAGCAGTGACTCACAGCACTCTGGAAACACCATATATTTT.